This entry concerns a single T cell receptor beta chain. In the authors' methods: For nucleated cells, counts were estimated from reference gene primer amplification. Generated by immunoSEQ multiplex PCR, the TCRdb table keeps only in-frame clones and is missing some. D and trimming were read from the DNA, whereas the V and J calls and clone size are those reported in that table. The table has roughly 320,000 clones, 70% to 90% seen once. The CDR3 has 15 amino acids. Germline V gene lookup returns CDR1 SGHRS and CDR2 YFSETQ. V lost 5 bases and J 4 bases, leaving 15 bases between the germline ends. This sample stems from a study of blood T cell repertoires in COVID-19.

The chain has TRBV5-1 and TRBJ1-4; weak D call: TRBD1 (5 bases). Sequencing used PBMCs or T cells enriched from blood (not recorded which). This receptor was taken from a man aged 25-40 years who had recovered from COVID-19. The CDR3 coding sequence is TGCGCCAGCAGAATATCGCAGGGTCTTAATGAAAAACTGTTTTTT. Residues: CASRISQGLNEKLFF.